The 20 T cell receptor beta chains reported below all come from one sample, sequenced in a study of blood T cell repertoires in COVID-19. The table came from immunoSEQ multiplex PCR; TCRdb's copy has only in-frame clones and leaves some out. This sample yields 300,000 to 400,000 clones, of which roughly 85% are seen a single time; about 4.2% belongs to the top ten. Material for sequencing was PBMCs or T cells enriched from blood (not recorded which). Source of these receptors: a woman between 40 and 50 years old with acute COVID-19.

The rearrangement links TRBV27 to TRBJ1-5, with unresolved D. Trimming removed 0 bases from V and 0 bases from J, with 3 bases in between. This CDR3 has 14 residues. Per germline, CDR1 MNHEY and CDR2 SMNVEV (reference sequence). In DNA form, the CDR3 reads TGTGCCAGCAGTTTATCTTATAGCAATCAGCCCCAGCATTTT. Translation: CASSLSYSNQPQHF.

This chain uses TRBV5-1 with TRBJ1-6; 7 bases line up with TRBD1. With 2 bases clipped from V and 6 bases from J, the junction kept 11 bases outside the gene matches. This CDR3 is built from 17 residues. CDR1 and CDR2 (germline): SGHRS, YFSETQ. The CDR3 loop reads CASSLTGDGYRNSPLHF. The DNA for the CDR3 is TGCGCCAGCAGCTTAACAGGGGACGGCTATCGTAATTCACCCCTCCACTTT.

The chain employs TRBV9 and TRBJ2-3; D gene uncertain. V was clipped by 0 bases and J by 5 bases, with 10 bases between them. Germline CDR1 SGDLS, CDR2 YYNGEE. The CDR3 length is 14 residues. In DNA, the CDR3 is TGTGCCAGCAGCGTAGGGAACAGCCTAGATACGCAGTATTTT. This translates into CASSVGNSLDTQYF.

This clone was counted a few times. This chain links TRBV7-2 with TRBJ1-6; the D is unclear. The CDR3 is 15 residues long. V dropped 5 bases and J dropped 0 bases, with 8 bases sitting between them. Germline loops: CDR1 SGHTA, CDR2 FQGNSA. The DNA of the CDR3 is TGTGCCAGCAGCCCTGGGAGCTCCTATAATTCACCCCTCCACTTT. Its protein product is CASSPGSSYNSPLHF.

The V gene is TRBV5-4, the J gene TRBJ2-2; 14 bases match TRBD2. CDR3 size: 20 residues. Germline CDR1 reads SGHNT; CDR2 reads YYREEE (reference sequence). With V trimmed by 4 bases and J by 4 bases, 15 bases remained unmatched. CDR3 amino acids: CASSPGGRTSGGPGTGELFF. Here the CDR3 DNA reads TGTGCCAGCAGCCCAGGAGGGCGGACTAGCGGGGGGCCCGGCACCGGGGAGCTGTTTTTT.

The gene calls are TRBV28 and TRBJ1-5; the D is unclear. Germline V CDR1 and CDR2: MDHEN, SYDVKM. The CDR3 spans 15 residues. Trimming left V 3 bases short and J 4 bases short, with 13 bases between. CDR3 sequence (DNA): TGTGCCAGCAGTTTCTCCAGTCTAGGAAATCAGCCCCAGCATTTT. As protein: CASSFSSLGNQPQHF.

V and J are TRBV12-3 or TRBV12-4 and TRBJ2-7; D is perhaps TRBD2 (5 bases). V lost 1 base, J lost 9 bases, and 13 bases lay in between. This CDR3 region has 13 residues. Here the CDR3 DNA reads TGTGCCAGCAGTTTAGATCCGGGGAAGGGGCAGTACTTC. It translates to CASSLDPGKGQYF.

In the case of this clone: The identical CDR3 is also encoded by other nucleotide sequences in the sample. V is TRBV4-1 and J is TRBJ1-1, with D perhaps matching TRBD1 (5 bases). Between the trimmed V and J ends, which lost 2 bases and 0 bases, there was a span of 7 bases. The CDR3 totals 14 residues. CDR1 is MGHRA and CDR2 is YSYEKL in the germline V gene. CDR3 coding DNA: TGCGCCAGCAGCCAAAGACAGATGAACACTGAAGCTTTCTTT. It yields the protein CASSQRQMNTEAFF.

The chain carries TRBV7-2 and TRBJ1-5; D gene uncertain. CDR1 SGHTA and CDR2 FQGNSA come from the germline V gene. V gave up 5 bases and J gave up 2 bases, with 10 bases separating them. The CDR3 contains 14 residues. DNA for the CDR3: TGTGCCAGCAGCGAGGTGCCGGGCAATCAGCCCCAGCATTTT. As protein: CASSEVPGNQPQHF.

V is TRBV10-3 and J is TRBJ2-2; 7 nucleotides align to TRBD2. The V gene end was trimmed by 6 bases and the J gene end by 4 bases; junction bases not matched to a gene: 8. This CDR3 is built from 15 residues. Germline CDR1 ENHRY, CDR2 SYGVKD. Written as DNA, the CDR3 is TGTGCCATCAGACCGGGACTAAAGTTCACCGGGGAGCTGTTTTTT. Protein product: CAIRPGLKFTGELFF.

The rearrangement links TRBV4-2 to TRBJ1-5; a weak D match, TRBD1 (5 bases). V lost 0 bases and J 2 bases, leaving 8 bases between the germline ends. From germline, CDR1 is LGHNA and CDR2 YNFKEQ. This CDR3 spans 15 amino acids. CDR3 sequence: CASSQEGGGNQPQHF. CDR3 in DNA: TGTGCCAGCAGCCAAGAGGGGGGGGGCAATCAGCCCCAGCATTTT.

This chain joins TRBV15 and TRBJ2-7; no firm D call. CDR1 and CDR2 (germline): LNHNV, YYDKDF (reference sequence). Trimming left V 5 bases short and J 6 bases short, with 23 bases between. There are 16 residues in the CDR3. CDR3 in amino acids: CATSVRGGVVFGEQYF. In nucleotides, the CDR3 is TGTGCCACCAGCGTCAGAGGTGGTGTGGTTTTCGGCGAGCAGTACTTC.

The gene calls are TRBV5-1 and TRBJ2-2; 9 bases are shared with TRBD2. Germline V gene data show CDR1 as SGHRS and CDR2 as YFSETQ. The ends lost 7 bases at V and 5 bases at J; junction bases unmatched: 6. This CDR3 contains 14 residues. The CDR3 region is CASCLAGQTGELFF. Written as DNA, the CDR3 is TGCGCCAGCTGCCTAGCGGGGCAAACCGGGGAGCTGTTTTTT.

The chain employs TRBV14 and TRBJ2-2, with no clear D. CDR3 size: 13 residues. V lost 4 bases, J lost 2 bases, and 5 bases lay in between. CDR1 SGHDN and CDR2 FVKESK come from the germline V gene. The CDR3 is CASSPLNTGELFF. The CDR3 DNA follows: TGTGCCAGCAGCCCCCTCAACACCGGGGAGCTGTTTTTT.

The rearrangement joins TRBV19 to TRBJ2-7; no reliable D call. The CDR3 has 13 amino acids. Germline V gene data show CDR1 as LNHDA and CDR2 as SQIVND (reference sequence). Trimming removed 1 base from V and 4 bases from J, with 8 bases in between. The CDR3 bases are TGTGCCAGTAGTATAGCCCCAGGATACGAGCAGTACTTC. Protein: CASSIAPGYEQYF.

The chain joins TRBV2 to TRBJ2-3; the D gene is possibly TRBD2 (6 bases). Germline CDR1 and CDR2: SNHLY and FYNNEI. The CDR3 has 15 amino acids. V lost 5 bases and J 5 bases, leaving 17 bases between the germline ends. CDR3 coding DNA: TGTGCCAGCAGTAAGTCGGAGGCGGGGCTAGATACGCAGTATTTT. Translated, it gives CASSKSEAGLDTQYF. Based on the CDR3 plus reference TRBV2 and TRBJ2-3, the full variable domain is EPEVTQTPSHQVTQMGQEVILRCVPISNHLYFYWYRQILGQKVEFLVSFYNNEISEKSEIFDDQFSVERPDGSNFTLKIRSTKLEDSAMYFCASSKSEAGLDTQYFGPGTRLTVL.

The chain joins TRBV27 to TRBJ2-1; D not certain. CDR3 length: 12 amino acids. V was trimmed by 3 bases and J by 9 bases, leaving 9 bases between them. Per germline, CDR1 MNHEY and CDR2 SMNVEV (reference sequence). CDR3 sequence: CASSFLIGEQFF. DNA of the CDR3: TGTGCCAGCAGTTTCCTCATCGGTGAGCAGTTCTTC.

The chain has TRBV18 and TRBJ2-7; 8 nucleotides line up with TRBD1. Germline V gene sequence: CDR1 KGHSH, CDR2 LQKENI. This CDR3 comprises 17 residues. The V gene end was trimmed by 3 bases and the J gene end by 3 bases; junction bases not matched to a gene: 13. The CDR3 DNA reads TGTGCCAGCTCACCTCCATACCCGGACAGGGAATTCTACGAGCAGTACTTC. Translating gives CASSPPYPDREFYEQYF.

The rearrangement uses TRBV7-2 and TRBJ1-4, with D possibly TRBD1 on 5 matching bases. Trimming took off 2 bases at V and 3 bases at J, with 13 bases between the two ends. Germline lookup yields CDR1 SGHTA and CDR2 FQGNSA. The CDR3 totals 16 residues. CDR3 coding DNA: TGTGCCAGCAGCTTAATGGGGCAGTACCCTAATGAAAAACTGTTTTTT. Its protein is CASSLMGQYPNEKLFF.

CDR3 DNA sequence: TGTGCCAGCAGCCCCATGACAGGGGCGAATGAAAAACTGTTTTTT. Translated, it gives CASSPMTGANEKLFF. This chain joins TRBV5-6 and TRBJ1-4; 8 positions match TRBD1. After removal of 4 bases from V and 5 bases from J, the junction contained 7 bases not matched to a gene. The CDR3 has 15 amino acids. CDR1 and CDR2 from the germline V gene are SGHDT and YYEEEE.